Listed below are T cell receptor beta chains from one sample, sequenced in a study of blood T cell repertoires in COVID-19. The data were produced by immunoSEQ multiplex PCR, yet TCRdb's version contains in-frame clones alone and is incomplete. The table has 250,000 to 300,000 clones, roughly 90% seen once. Sequencing was done on a sample of peripheral blood. The origin of the receptors is a man aged 25 to 40 with active or convalescent COVID-19. The CDR3 runs from the conserved cysteine through the conserved F or W. Fields, in order: V gene, D gene, CDR3 length, J gene, clone size, CDR3 protein, CDR3 DNA. A D gene is named only where the DNA matches it firmly. Clone size, where shown, is once, few, many, or a class for clones that have expanded.

>TRBV19|TRBD2|15|TRBJ2-1|NA
CASREGPSGNNEQFF
TGTGCCAGTAGGGAGGGGCCTAGCGGAAACAATGAGCAGTTCTTC
>TRBV5-4|NA|16|TRBJ1-2|few
CASSSKEQGSNYGYTF
TGTGCCAGCAGCTCCAAGGAGCAGGGCTCTAACTATGGCTACACCTTC
>TRBV18|NA|14|TRBJ1-3|NA
CASSQQVSGNTIYF
TGTGCCAGCTCTCAACAGGTCTCTGGAAACACCATATATTTT
>TRBV3-1/TRBV3-2|NA|13|TRBJ1-2|NA
CASSQAGGYGYTF
TGTGCCAGCAGCCAGGCGGGCGGCTATGGCTACACCTTC
>TRBV9|NA|15|TRBJ1-1|NA
CASSVEAGQNTEAFF
TGTGCCAGCAGCGTAGAAGCGGGACAGAACACTGAAGCTTTCTTT
>TRBV6-5|NA|16|TRBJ1-4|NA
CASSYGGGALDEKLFF
TGTGCCAGCAGTTACGGGGGGGGTGCTCTAGATGAAAAACTGTTTTTT
>TRBV5-5|NA|15|TRBJ2-3|NA
CASSLSGGKTDTQYF
TGTGCCAGCAGCTTGAGTGGGGGGAAAACAGATACGCAGTATTTT
>TRBV9|NA|15|TRBJ2-7|NA
CASSVYQGPNYEQYF
TGTGCCAGCAGCGTATATCAGGGGCCTAACTACGAGCAGTACTTC
>TRBV6-2/TRBV6-3|NA|14|TRBJ1-1|NA
CASSYGRLNTEAFF
TGTGCCAGCAGTTACGGCAGATTGAACACTGAAGCTTTCTTT
>TRBV4-3|TRBD1|17|TRBJ2-7|NA
CASSQEIGTGAPYEQYF
TGCGCCAGCAGCCAAGAGATCGGGACAGGGGCCCCCTACGAGCAGTACTTC
>TRBV7-6|NA|15|TRBJ2-5|once
CASSPGLTTWETQYF
TGTGCCAGCAGCCCCGGACTAACCACTTGGGAGACCCAGTACTTC
>TRBV7-2|NA|14|TRBJ1-1|NA
CASSLLRMNTEAFF
TGTGCCAGCAGCTTACTCAGGATGAACACTGAAGCTTTCTTT
>TRBV6-1|NA|12|TRBJ2-7|NA
CASSEFPDEQYF
TGTGCCAGCAGTGAGTTCCCTGACGAGCAGTACTTC
>TRBV9|TRBD2|15|TRBJ2-1|NA
CASSPTAGGWNEQFF
TGTGCCAGCAGCCCGACAGCGGGGGGTTGGAATGAGCAGTTCTTC
>TRBV28|TRBD1|16|TRBJ1-6|once
CASSLWGQGSSSPLHF
TGTGCCAGCAGTTTATGGGGACAGGGGTCCAGTTCACCCCTCCACTTT
>TRBV4-3|TRBD2|17|TRBJ2-3|NA
CASSQGSTSGGTDTQYF
TGCGCCAGCAGCCAAGGTAGTACTAGCGGGGGTACAGATACGCAGTATTTT
>TRBV29-1|TRBD2|14|TRBJ2-3|once
CSVGRGAVTDTQYF
TGCAGCGTGGGGCGGGGGGCCGTAACAGATACGCAGTATTTT
>TRBV7-9|NA|14|TRBJ2-5|NA
CASSLAREQETQYF
TGTGCCAGCAGCTTAGCAAGAGAACAAGAGACCCAGTACTTC
>TRBV7-9|NA|15|TRBJ2-4|NA
CASSLIDPGANIQYF
TGTGCCAGCAGCTTAATTGATCCGGGTGCGAACATTCAGTACTTC
>TRBV4-3|TRBD1|16|TRBJ1-6|NA
CASSQDSGGYNSPLHF
TGCGCCAGCAGCCAAGATTCAGGGGGATATAATTCACCCCTCCACTTT
>TRBV7-2|TRBD1|15|TRBJ1-1|NA
CASSLKQGAWTEAFF
TGTGCCAGCAGCTTAAAACAGGGGGCTTGGACTGAAGCTTTCTTT
>TRBV10-3|NA|15|TRBJ1-4|NA
CAQYRKTATNEKLFF
TGTGCCCAGTACCGAAAAACCGCAACTAATGAAAAACTGTTTTTT
>TRBV5-1|TRBD1|15|TRBJ1-1|NA
CASSIRQGSNTEAFF
TGCGCCAGCAGCATAAGACAGGGGTCGAACACTGAAGCTTTCTTT
>TRBV6-1|NA|13|TRBJ1-4|once
CASSPDTYEKLFF
TGTGCCAGCAGCCCGGACACGTATGAAAAACTGTTTTTT
>TRBV13|NA|12|TRBJ1-1|NA
CASSKTGREAFF
TGTGCCAGCAGCAAGACAGGTAGAGAAGCTTTCTTT
>TRBV5-4|TRBD2|16|TRBJ2-2|NA
CASSQPSGENTGELFF
TGTGCCAGCAGCCAGCCTAGCGGGGAGAACACCGGGGAGCTGTTTTTT
>TRBV2|TRBD1|14|TRBJ1-1|NA
CASRATRQGGVAFF
TGTGCCAGCAGGGCTACCCGACAGGGAGGTGTAGCTTTCTTT
>TRBV10-1|TRBD1|14|TRBJ2-5|few
CASSESQGQETQYF
TGCGCCAGCAGTGAGTCACAGGGGCAAGAGACCCAGTACTTC
>TRBV2|NA|12|TRBJ1-2|few
CASSESGYGYTF
TGTGCCAGCAGTGAATCCGGCTATGGCTACACCTTC
>TRBV19|TRBD1|15|TRBJ1-3|NA
CASSNHRGPGNTIYF
TGTGCCAGTAGTAATCACAGGGGGCCTGGAAACACCATATATTTT
>TRBV19|TRBD1|15|TRBJ2-3|NA
CASSILTGGTDTQYF
TGTGCCAGTAGTATCTTGACAGGGGGCACAGATACGCAGTATTTT
>TRBV7-2|NA|17|TRBJ1-2|few
CASTPSIQHLTNYGYTF
TGTGCCAGCACCCCCTCGATCCAACACCTTACTAACTATGGCTACACCTTC
>TRBV6-5|TRBD1|15|TRBJ1-1|NA
CASRGQGAMNTEAFF
TGTGCCAGCAGAGGACAGGGGGCGATGAACACTGAAGCTTTCTTT
>TRBV29-1|NA|10|TRBJ1-5|NA
CSVKSRPQHF
TGCAGCGTTAAGTCCAGGCCCCAGCATTTT
>TRBV19|NA|15|TRBJ2-7|NA
CASSTTGTTTYEQYF
TGTGCCAGTAGTACCACCGGGACAACGACCTACGAGCAGTACTTC
>TRBV7-2|TRBD1|18|TRBJ1-4|NA
CASSLNRGTAGTNEKLFF
TGTGCCAGCAGCTTAAACAGGGGCACCGCCGGTACTAATGAAAAACTGTTTTTT
>TRBV30|TRBD1|14|TRBJ1-2|few
CAWTLKGQVYGYTF
TGTGCCTGGACCCTAAAGGGACAGGTTTATGGCTACACCTTC
>TRBV3-1/TRBV3-2|NA|14|TRBJ2-5|NA
CASSQGVTEETQYF
TGTGCCAGCAGCCAAGGTGTGACAGAAGAGACCCAGTACTTC
>TRBV4-1|NA|15|TRBJ1-4|NA
CASSQGQGTNEKLFF
TGCGCCAGCAGCCAAGGGCAGGGGACTAATGAAAAACTGTTTTTT
>TRBV5-4|NA|14|TRBJ1-3|NA
CASSSWTAGNTIYF
TGTGCCAGCAGCTCCTGGACAGCAGGAAACACCATATATTTT
>TRBV4-3|NA|15|TRBJ1-5|NA
CASSQLLSYNQPQHF
TGCGCCAGCAGCCAATTGTTATCCTATAATCAGCCCCAGCATTTT
>TRBV6-6|NA|15|TRBJ2-1|NA
CASNVVAGGSGEQFF
TGTGCCAGCAACGTCGTGGCCGGGGGATCAGGTGAGCAGTTCTTC
>TRBV27|NA|15|TRBJ1-6|few
CASPSPRKNNSPLHF
TGTGCCAGCCCCTCCCCCAGAAAAAATAATTCACCCCTCCACTTT
>TRBV5-1|NA|17|TRBJ2-5|once
CASNGQGSKQQGETQYF
TGCGCCAGCAATGGTCAGGGATCTAAACAACAAGGGGAGACCCAGTACTTC
>TRBV19|NA|15|TRBJ1-5|once
CASSIVPKPGQPQHF
TGTGCCAGTAGTATAGTCCCCAAACCGGGACAGCCCCAGCATTTT
>TRBV19|NA|13|TRBJ2-1|NA
CASSIAGLNEQFF
TGTGCCAGTAGTATAGCAGGGCTTAATGAGCAGTTCTTC